This record looks at one T cell receptor beta chain sequence and its context. Its specificity is not known. This entry belongs to a study of siplizumab effects on memory and regulatory T cells. Study observations and caveats: In the presence of siplizumab, alloreactive sequences traceable to unstimulated CD4+ memory cells were significantly reduced. Memory T cells appeared less diverse than naive cells, which seemed to contribute substantially to alloresponse.

Germline V lookup: CDR1 DFQATT, CDR2 SNEGSKA (reference sequence). V lost 0 bases and J 7 bases, leaving 7 bases between the germline ends. The CDR3 covers 11 residues. Assays covered roughly 100,000 TCR templates per sample. Produced via immunoSEQ multiplex PCR; TCRdb's table is partial and in-frame only. This table has 90,000 to 130,000 clones, roughly 92% appearing once. The chain carries TRBV20-1 and TRBJ2-7; unclear D gene. Input material: CD4+ T cells sorted from blood. The origin of this receptor is a human donor in good health. CDR3 amino acids: CSARDRSEQYF. CDR3 nucleotides: TGCAGTGCTAGAGATAGGAGTGAGCAGTACTTC.